The rows below give T cell receptor beta chains drawn from one sample of a study of beta chain features in type 1 diabetes. Generated by immunoSEQ multiplex PCR, the TCRdb table keeps only in-frame clones and is missing some. The table lists 240,000 or so clones, roughly 21% of them singletons. The sequenced sample consisted of naive CD4+ T cells from blood. Receptor source: a woman in her thirties or forties with type 1 diabetes. Each CDR3 is given with its conserved first and last residue. The order of the fields is clone size, J gene, V gene, D gene, CDR3 protein, CDR3 DNA. A D gene is named only where the DNA matches it firmly. Some rows mark clone size as missing; the rest say once, few, many or name a class of expanded clone.

size: NA
J: TRBJ2-1
V: TRBV7-2
D: TRBD1
CDR3: CASSGTGGIYNEQFF
DNA: TGTGCCAGCAGCGGTACAGGGGGAATTTACAATGAGCAGTTCTTC

size: NA
J: TRBJ1-2
V: TRBV23-1
D: TRBD1
CDR3: CASRGQGLLNYGYTF
DNA: TGCGCCAGCAGAGGACAGGGGCTACTCAACTATGGCTACACCTTC

size: few
J: TRBJ2-7
V: TRBV6-5
D: NA
CDR3: CASTSSSYEQYF
DNA: TGTGCCAGCACCTCCAGCTCCTACGAGCAGTACTTC

size: NA
J: TRBJ2-5
V: TRBV5-1
D: TRBD1
CDR3: CASSVTGGQETQYF
DNA: TGCGCCAGCAGCGTCACAGGGGGACAAGAGACCCAGTACTTC

size: NA
J: TRBJ1-5
V: TRBV30
D: TRBD1
CDR3: CAWSLQGASQPQHF
DNA: TGTGCCTGGAGCCTACAGGGGGCTAGTCAGCCCCAGCATTTT

size: NA
J: TRBJ2-7
V: TRBV5-1
D: TRBD2
CDR3: CASSPGLAGYEQYF
DNA: TGCGCCAGCAGCCCCGGACTAGCGGGGTACGAGCAGTACTTC

size: few
J: TRBJ1-4
V: TRBV29-1
D: NA
CDR3: CSVFWPNEKLFF
DNA: TGCAGCGTTTTTTGGCCTAATGAAAAACTGTTTTTT

size: NA
J: TRBJ2-7
V: TRBV18
D: NA
CDR3: CASSPIDRRWSYEQYF
DNA: TGTGCCAGCTCACCAATCGATCGGCGGTGGTCCTACGAGCAGTACTTC

size: few
J: TRBJ1-2
V: TRBV4-3
D: TRBD1
CDR3: CASSQAQTGIHGYTF
DNA: TGCGCCAGCAGCCAAGCACAGACAGGGATCCATGGCTACACCTTC

size: few
J: TRBJ2-5
V: TRBV11-2
D: TRBD2
CDR3: CASSLGPSGNQETQYF
DNA: TGTGCCAGCAGTCTAGGGCCTAGCGGGAATCAAGAGACCCAGTACTTC

size: NA
J: TRBJ1-5
V: TRBV4-3
D: NA
CDR3: CASSQDGFNGNQPQHF
DNA: TGCGCCAGCAGCCAAGATGGCTTTAACGGGAATCAGCCCCAGCATTTT

size: NA
J: TRBJ1-2
V: TRBV7-3
D: NA
CDR3: CASSPSDGSGGYTF
DNA: TGTGCCAGCAGCCCCTCCGACGGGAGTGGTGGCTACACCTTC

size: NA
J: TRBJ2-3
V: TRBV18
D: TRBD2
CDR3: CASSPLAGGLTDTQYF
DNA: TGTGCCAGCTCACCACTAGCGGGGGGGCTCACAGATACGCAGTATTTT

size: few
J: TRBJ1-5
V: TRBV30
D: NA
CDR3: CAWSVSPGDQPQHF
DNA: TGTGCCTGGAGTGTATCCCCCGGGGATCAGCCCCAGCATTTT

size: NA
J: TRBJ2-3
V: TRBV7-9
D: NA
CDR3: CASSFLGADTQYF
DNA: TGTGCCAGCAGCTTCCTAGGCGCAGATACGCAGTATTTT

size: NA
J: TRBJ2-7
V: TRBV15
D: TRBD1
CDR3: CATSRDLTGGSSYEQYF
DNA: TGTGCCACCAGCAGGGATTTGACAGGGGGCAGTTCCTACGAGCAGTACTTC

size: NA
J: TRBJ1-4
V: TRBV27
D: TRBD1
CDR3: CASSLGQHNEKLFF
DNA: TGTGCCAGCAGCCTGGGACAGCATAATGAAAAACTGTTTTTT

size: NA
J: TRBJ2-7
V: TRBV5-1
D: NA
CDR3: CASSLGLGEQYF
DNA: TGCGCCAGCAGCCTAGGACTGGGGGAGCAGTACTTC

size: few
J: TRBJ2-7
V: TRBV15
D: TRBD1
CDR3: CATSGARGQGYEQYF
DNA: TGTGCCACCAGCGGGGCCAGGGGGCAGGGGTACGAGCAGTACTTC

size: NA
J: TRBJ2-5
V: TRBV6-6
D: NA
CDR3: CASSYSMEETQYF
DNA: TGTGCCAGCAGTTACTCGATGGAGGAGACCCAGTACTTC

size: few
J: TRBJ2-1
V: TRBV5-4
D: TRBD2
CDR3: CASSTPTSGSRYNEQFF
DNA: TGTGCCAGCAGCACCCCTACTAGCGGGAGTAGGTACAATGAGCAGTTCTTC

size: few
J: TRBJ2-5
V: TRBV30
D: NA
CDR3: CAWSVRGETQYF
DNA: TGTGCCTGGAGTGTAAGGGGAGAGACCCAGTACTTC